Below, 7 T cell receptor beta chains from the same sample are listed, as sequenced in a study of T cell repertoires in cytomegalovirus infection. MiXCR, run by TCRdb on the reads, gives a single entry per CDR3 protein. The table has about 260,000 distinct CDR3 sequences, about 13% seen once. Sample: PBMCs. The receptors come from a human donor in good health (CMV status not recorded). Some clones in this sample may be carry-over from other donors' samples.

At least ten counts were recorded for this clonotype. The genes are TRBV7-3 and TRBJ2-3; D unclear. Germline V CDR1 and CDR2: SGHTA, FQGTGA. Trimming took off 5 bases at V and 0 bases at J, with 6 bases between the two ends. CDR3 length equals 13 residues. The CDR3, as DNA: TGTGCCAGCAGCGGAGCTAGCACAGATACGCAGTATTTT. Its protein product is CASSGASTDTQYF.

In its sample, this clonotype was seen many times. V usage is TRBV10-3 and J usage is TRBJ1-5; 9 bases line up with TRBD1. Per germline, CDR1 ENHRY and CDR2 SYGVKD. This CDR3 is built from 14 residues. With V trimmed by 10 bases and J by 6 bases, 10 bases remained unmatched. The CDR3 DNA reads TGTGCCACCCAGGGACAGGGAATCAGTCAGCCCCAGCATTTT. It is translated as CATQGQGISQPQHF.

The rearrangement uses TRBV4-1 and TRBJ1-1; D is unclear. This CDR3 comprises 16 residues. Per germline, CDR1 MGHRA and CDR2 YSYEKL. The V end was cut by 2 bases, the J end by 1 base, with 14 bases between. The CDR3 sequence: CASSQLSRTENTEAFF. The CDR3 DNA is TGCGCCAGCAGCCAACTTTCTCGGACGGAGAACACTGAAGCTTTCTTT.

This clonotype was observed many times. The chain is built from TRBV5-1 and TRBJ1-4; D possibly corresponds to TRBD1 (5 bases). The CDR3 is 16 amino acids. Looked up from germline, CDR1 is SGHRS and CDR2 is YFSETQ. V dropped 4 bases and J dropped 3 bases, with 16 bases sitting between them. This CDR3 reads CASSPWMGPSNEKLFF. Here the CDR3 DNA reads TGCGCCAGCAGCCCATGGATGGGGCCCTCTAATGAAAAACTGTTTTTT.

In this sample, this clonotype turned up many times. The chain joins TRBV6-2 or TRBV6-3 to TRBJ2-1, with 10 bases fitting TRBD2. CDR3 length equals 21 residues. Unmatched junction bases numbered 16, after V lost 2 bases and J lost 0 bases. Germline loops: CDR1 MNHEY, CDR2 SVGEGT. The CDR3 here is CASSYRIQGILAGISYNEQFF. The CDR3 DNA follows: TGTGCCAGCAGTTACCGAATTCAGGGGATACTAGCGGGAATCTCCTACAATGAGCAGTTCTTC.

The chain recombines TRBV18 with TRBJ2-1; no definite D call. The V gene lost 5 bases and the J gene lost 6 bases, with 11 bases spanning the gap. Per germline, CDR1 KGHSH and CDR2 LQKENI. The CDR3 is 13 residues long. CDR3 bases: TGTGCCAGCTCAACGGCGTGGAGCAATGAGCAGTTCTTC. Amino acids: CASSTAWSNEQFF.

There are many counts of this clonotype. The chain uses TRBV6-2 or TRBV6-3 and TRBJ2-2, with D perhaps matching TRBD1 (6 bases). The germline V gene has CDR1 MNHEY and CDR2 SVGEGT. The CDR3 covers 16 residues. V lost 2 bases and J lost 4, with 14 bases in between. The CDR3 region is CASSYPHQGTTGELFF. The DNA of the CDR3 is TGTGCCAGCAGTTACCCGCACCAGGGGACCACCGGGGAGCTGTTTTTT.